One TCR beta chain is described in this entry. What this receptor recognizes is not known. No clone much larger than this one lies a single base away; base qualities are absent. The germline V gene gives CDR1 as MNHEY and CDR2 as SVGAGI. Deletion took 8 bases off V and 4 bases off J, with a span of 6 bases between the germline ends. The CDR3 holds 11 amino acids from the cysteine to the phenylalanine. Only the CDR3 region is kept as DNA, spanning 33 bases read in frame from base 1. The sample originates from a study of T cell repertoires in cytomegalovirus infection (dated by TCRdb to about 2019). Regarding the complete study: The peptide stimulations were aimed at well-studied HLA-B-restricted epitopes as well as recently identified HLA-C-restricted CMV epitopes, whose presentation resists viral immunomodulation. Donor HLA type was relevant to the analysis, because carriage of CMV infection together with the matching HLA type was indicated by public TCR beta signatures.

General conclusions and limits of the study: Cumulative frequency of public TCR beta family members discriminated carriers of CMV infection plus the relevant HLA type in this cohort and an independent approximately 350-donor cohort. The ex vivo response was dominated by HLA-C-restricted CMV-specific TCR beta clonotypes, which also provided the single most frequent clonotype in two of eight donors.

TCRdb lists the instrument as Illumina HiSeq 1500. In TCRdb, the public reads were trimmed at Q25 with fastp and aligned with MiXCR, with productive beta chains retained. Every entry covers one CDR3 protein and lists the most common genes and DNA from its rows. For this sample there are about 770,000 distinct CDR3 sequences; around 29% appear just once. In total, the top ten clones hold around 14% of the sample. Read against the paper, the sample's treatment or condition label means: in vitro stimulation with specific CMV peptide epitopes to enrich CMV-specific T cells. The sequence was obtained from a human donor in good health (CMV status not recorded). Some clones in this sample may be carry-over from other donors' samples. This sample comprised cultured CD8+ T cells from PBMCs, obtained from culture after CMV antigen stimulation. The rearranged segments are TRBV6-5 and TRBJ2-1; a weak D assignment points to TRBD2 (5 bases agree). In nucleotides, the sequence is TGTGCCAGCGAGGGTTACAATGAGCAGTTCTTC. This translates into CASEGYNEQFF.